What follows describes a single TCR beta chain. Its cognate antigen has yet to be identified. Base qualities are not recorded, but no much larger clone differs from it by a single base. This record comes from a study of blood T cell repertoires in COVID-19 (dated by TCRdb to about 2020). Describing the broader study: Samples covering the acute and convalescent phases of COVID-19 were provided by collaborators in the United States, Italy and Spain. Samples came from the ongoing ImmuneRACE study (first 160 participants) plus 1,254 subjects from 6 global collaborators. Where available, HLA class I and class II types were taken from metadata supplied by the sample provider and were not determined by assay-based typing. The repertoires were released in a freely available public database intended as a resource for research on the immune response to SARS-CoV-2. The dataset comprised deeply sampled blood TCRbeta repertoires from subjects exposed to, actively infected with, or recovered from COVID-19. The prospective study material was composed of cDNA or gDNA derived from T cells, B-cell-depleted T cells, or PBMCs. A de-identified subject ID, COVID-19 status, age in years and sex were almost always included in the sample metadata. What the work shows at the level of the full study, not this receptor alone: Clinical and demographic metadata were provided uncurated, with the amount varying by source and participant.

TCRbeta CDR3 regions were amplified from genomic DNA using the immunoSEQ Assay, a bias-controlled multiplex PCR. The authors processed their data as follows. The number of nucleated cells in each sample was estimated by amplification of reference gene primers within the assay. To quantify the absolute abundance of each unique TCRbeta CDR3 rearrangement, sequence reads were collapsed and filtered. For each sample, productive Simpson clonality was calculated as the square root of Simpson's diversity index over productive rearrangements. As stored in TCRdb, this immuneACCESS dataset retains in-frame rearrangements with V and J assigned. A fraction of the clones does not appear; measured against another copy, unresolved V genes explain less than half of the discrepancy, and the remainder lacks a known reason. The V and J calls and clone size come from that table; D and trimming were worked out from the DNA. For this sample the table gives fewer than 100,000 clones, of which under 85% were detected only once. The ten largest account for roughly 25% of the sample.

Collaborating institutions collected whole blood in K2EDTA tubes following their own protocols. For TCRbeta analysis, collaborators shipped samples in one of three forms: frozen whole blood, isolated PBMCs, or DNA extracted from either of those sample types. The receptor's source is a man in his 70s with acute or convalescent COVID-19. The sequencing sample was made of peripheral blood.

In nucleotide form, the sequence is TGTGCCAGCAGTTATGGACAGGGGTTGAATCAGCCCCAGCATTTT. Its protein is CASSYGQGLNQPQHF. The sequence links TRBV6-6 to TRBJ1-5; a stretch of 9 junction bases matches TRBD1. Here V drops 3 bases and J drops 4 bases, and the junction holds 4 bases not matched to any gene. From its cysteine to its phenylalanine, the CDR3 spans 15 amino acids. Of all the DNA, just the CDR3 is kept, 45 bases in frame from base 1. Reading the germline V gene (reference sequence) gives CDR1 MNHNY and CDR2 SVGAGI.